This TCR beta chain is drawn from a study of PD-1 blockade in classical Hodgkin lymphoma. Broader study findings: The causes of the repertoire differences, possibly disease activity or prior therapy, remain undefined. Newly diagnosed patients reportedly trailed healthy donors in baseline TCR diversity.

Time point here: newly diagnosed, previously untreated cHL patient sample. PBMCs from untreated, newly diagnosed classical Hodgkin lymphoma were comparison samples. Libraries were prepared by immunoSEQ multiplex PCR; TCRdb keeps only in-frame clonotypes and omits some of them. The sample holds about 25,000 clones, 85% to 95% seen once. There are 15 residues in the CDR3. With V trimmed by 3 bases and J by 8 bases, 5 bases remained unmatched. Germline V lookup: CDR1 SEHNR, CDR2 FQNEAQ (reference sequence). About this clone: Its matching antigen is unknown.

Material for sequencing was peripheral blood mononuclear cells (PBMCs). The chain uses TRBV7-9 and TRBJ2-1; 12 nucleotides align to TRBD1. The sequence was obtained from a human donor with classical Hodgkin lymphoma. The CDR3 protein is CASSFRGTGGDEQFF. CDR3 DNA sequence: TGTGCCAGCAGCTTTCGAGGGACAGGGGGCGATGAGCAGTTCTTC.